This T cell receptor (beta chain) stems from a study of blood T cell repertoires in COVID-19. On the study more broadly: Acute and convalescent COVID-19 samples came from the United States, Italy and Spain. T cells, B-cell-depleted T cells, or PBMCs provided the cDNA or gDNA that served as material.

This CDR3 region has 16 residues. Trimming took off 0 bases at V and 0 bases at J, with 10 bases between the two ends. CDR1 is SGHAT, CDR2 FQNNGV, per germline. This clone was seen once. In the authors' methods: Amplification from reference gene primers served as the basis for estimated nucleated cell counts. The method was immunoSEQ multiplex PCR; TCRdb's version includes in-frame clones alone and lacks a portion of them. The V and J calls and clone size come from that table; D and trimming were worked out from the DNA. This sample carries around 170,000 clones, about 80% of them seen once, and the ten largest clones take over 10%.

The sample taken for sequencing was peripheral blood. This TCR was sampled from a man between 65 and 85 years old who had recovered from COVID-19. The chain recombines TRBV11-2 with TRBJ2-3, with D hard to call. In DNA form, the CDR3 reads TGTGCCAGCAGCTTAGAGCCCACAGCTAGCACAGATACGCAGTATTTT. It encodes CASSLEPTASTDTQYF.